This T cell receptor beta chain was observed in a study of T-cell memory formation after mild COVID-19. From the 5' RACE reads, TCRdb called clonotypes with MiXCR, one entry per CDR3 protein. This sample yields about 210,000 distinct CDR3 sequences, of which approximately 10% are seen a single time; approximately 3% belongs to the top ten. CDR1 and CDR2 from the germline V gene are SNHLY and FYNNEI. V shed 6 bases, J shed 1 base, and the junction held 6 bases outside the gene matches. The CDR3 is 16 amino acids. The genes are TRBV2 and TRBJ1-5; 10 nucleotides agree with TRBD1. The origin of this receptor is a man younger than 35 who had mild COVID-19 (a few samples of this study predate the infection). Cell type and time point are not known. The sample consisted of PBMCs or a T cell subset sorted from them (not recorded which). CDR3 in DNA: TGTGCCAGCAGGGGACAGGGGCGGATAAGCAATCAGCCCCAGCATTTT. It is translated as CASRGQGRISNQPQHF.